This entry features one T cell receptor beta chain sequence. This entry is derived from a study of T cells expressing NK-cell markers. Overall study: Among the eight sequenced donors, seven tested HCMV-seropositive and one tested seronegative.

In generating TCR beta cDNA, 5'RACE template switching with UMIs was used. TCRdb re-called the 5' RACE reads and gives one entry per CDR3 protein, without DNA. The sample shows 300,000 to 500,000 distinct CDR3 sequences, and 9.5% to 12% sits with its ten largest clones. The sequencing sample was made of blood T cells: a sorted CD56 or NKG2C T cell subset, CD4+ or CD8+ T cells, or bulk PBMC T cells (not recorded which). The receptor was isolated from a woman in her fifties or sixties in good health.

The CDR3: CASSLVGTTYNEQFF. The rearrangement joins TRBV5-1 to TRBJ2-1; the TCRdb D gene call, TRBD1, has no DNA to confirm it. The CDR3 has 15 residues. Germline V CDR1 and CDR2: SGHRS, YFSETQ.